Listed below are T cell receptor beta chains from one sample, sequenced in a study of blood T cells in healthy people across ages. In TCRdb, the 5' RACE reads were re-called with MiXCR into one record per CDR3 protein. The table has around 1.5 million distinct CDR3 sequences, approximately 59% seen once. The sequenced material came from blood. These receptor sequences come from a man aged 18 to 30 in good health. Both conserved end residues are part of each CDR3. Each record gives: CDR3 protein, CDR3 DNA, D gene, J gene, clone size, V gene. The D gene is left open where the match is weak. Rows may omit the clone size; those that give it use once, few, many or a size class.

CASSPPIAGSRTQYF | TGTGCCAGCAGCCCGCCCATAGCGGGGTCCAGAACCCAGTACTTC | TRBD2 | TRBJ2-5 | - | TRBV7-2
CSVVGRSADTQYF | TGCAGCGTTGTGGGCCGAAGCGCAGATACGCAGTATTTT | - | TRBJ2-3 | - | TRBV29-1
CASSIYRETEAFF | TGTGCCAGCAGTATTTACAGGGAGACTGAAGCTTTCTTT | - | TRBJ1-1 | few | TRBV6-2/TRBV6-3
CASSGQSYNEQFF | TGTGCCAGCAGTGGACAGTCCTACAATGAGCAGTTCTTC | - | TRBJ2-1 | - | TRBV2
CASSRGLAGAYEQYF | TGTGCCAGCAGCCGCGGACTAGCGGGGGCCTACGAGCAGTACTTC | TRBD2 | TRBJ2-7 | - | TRBV7-9
CASSEGRAIFSNEQFF | TGTGCCAGCAGTGAAGGTAGAGCCATATTCTCCAATGAGCAGTTCTTC | - | TRBJ2-1 | - | TRBV6-1
CASSTIKTGELFF | TGTGCCAGCAGCACCATTAAGACCGGGGAGCTGTTTTTT | - | TRBJ2-2 | few | TRBV7-2
CASSEGRDRVSNQPQHF | TGTGCCAGCAGCGAAGGCCGGGACCGCGTTAGCAATCAGCCCCAGCATTTT | - | TRBJ1-5 | - | TRBV7-7
CASSQEVVADTQYF | TGTGCCAGCAGCCAAGAGGTGGTTGCAGATACGCAGTATTTT | - | TRBJ2-3 | - | TRBV14
CSASGAVPLLGYTF | TGCAGTGCGAGCGGAGCAGTGCCTCTTCTGGGCTACACCTTC | - | TRBJ1-2 | - | TRBV20-1
CASSLLGGKNEQFF | TGTGCCAGCAGCCTCCTTGGGGGGAAAAATGAGCAGTTCTTC | - | TRBJ2-1 | few | TRBV7-2
CATSRVAPELSGELFF | TGTGCCACCAGCAGAGTAGCCCCGGAGCTCAGCGGGGAGCTGTTTTTT | - | TRBJ2-2 | - | TRBV15
CASSQEVAEGQETQYF | TGTGCCAGCAGCCAAGAGGTGGCGGAGGGGCAGGAGACCCAGTACTTC | - | TRBJ2-5 | - | TRBV14
CASSQDGAGLEAFF | TGCGCCAGCAGCCAAGATGGGGCAGGTTTGGAAGCTTTCTTT | - | TRBJ1-1 | - | TRBV4-1
CASDRQGASGSSYNEQFF | TGTGCCAGCGACCGACAGGGGGCTAGCGGGAGCTCCTACAATGAGCAGTTCTTC | - | TRBJ2-1 | - | TRBV21-1
CASRSSPGLNAYEQYF | TGTGCCAGCAGGAGTTCCCCGGGACTGAATGCCTACGAGCAGTACTTC | - | TRBJ2-7 | once | TRBV27
CSALGGGGSEQFF | TGCAGTGCCCTAGGGGGAGGGGGCTCTGAGCAGTTCTTC | - | TRBJ2-1 | - | TRBV20-1
CATQNTEAFF | TGTGCCACCCAGAACACTGAAGCTTTCTTT | - | TRBJ1-1 | - | TRBV12-3/TRBV12-4
CASSLKETKYF | TGTGCCAGCAGCTTAAAGGAGACCAAGTACTTC | - | TRBJ2-7 | - | TRBV7-2
CASSAPSGNEQFF | TGTGCCAGCAGCGCGCCCTCTGGCAATGAGCAGTTCTTC | - | TRBJ2-1 | - | TRBV7-9
CASSQVLNSPLHF | TGTGCCAGCAGTCAGGTGCTTAATTCACCCCTCCACTTT | - | TRBJ1-6 | few | TRBV27
CASSFQGDEKLFF | TGCGCCAGCAGCTTCCAGGGAGACGAAAAACTGTTTTTT | - | TRBJ1-4 | - | TRBV5-1
CSARDRGQENTEAFF | TGCAGTGCTAGAGATCGAGGACAGGAGAACACTGAAGCTTTCTTT | TRBD1 | TRBJ1-1 | - | TRBV20-1
CASSYGGIYGYTF | TGTGCCAGCAGTTACGGCGGAATCTATGGCTACACCTTC | - | TRBJ1-2 | - | TRBV6-5
CASSLRRVDTKETQYF | TGCGCCAGCAGCTTGAGGCGGGTAGACACGAAAGAGACCCAGTACTTC | - | TRBJ2-5 | - | TRBV5-1
CASSFDYSETQYF | TGTGCCAGCAGCTTTGACTATTCTGAGACCCAGTACTTC | - | TRBJ2-5 | - | TRBV5-4
CSAREPLEQYF | TGCAGTGCTAGAGAACCCCTGGAGCAGTATTTT | - | TRBJ2-3 | - | TRBV20-1
CASSVQGSGYTF | TGTGCCAGCAGTGTACAGGGATCCGGCTACACCTTC | - | TRBJ1-2 | few | TRBV25-1
CSASSSGRTYEQYF | TGCAGTGCTAGCTCTAGCGGGAGGACCTACGAGCAGTACTTC | TRBD2 | TRBJ2-7 | - | TRBV20-1
CASRLDTGLVEETQYF | TGCGCCAGCAGATTGGATACGGGACTCGTCGAAGAGACCCAGTACTTC | - | TRBJ2-5 | - | TRBV5-1
CASSSTTPSPEQYF | TGCGCCAGCAGCTCCACTACTCCATCCCCCGAGCAGTACTTC | - | TRBJ2-7 | - | TRBV5-1
CASSLGGPSFSPLHF | TGTGCCAGCAGCTTAGGGGGACCGTCGTTCTCACCCCTCCACTTT | - | TRBJ1-6 | - | TRBV7-9
CASGSSGGGQETQYF | TGTGCCAGCGGATCTAGCGGGGGGGGCCAAGAGACCCAGTACTTC | TRBD2 | TRBJ2-5 | - | TRBV6-5
CASSLSSRQFF | TGTGCCAGCAGCCTTTCCAGCCGGCAGTTCTTC | - | TRBJ2-1 | - | TRBV5-6
CSASRAGVGNEQFF | TGCAGTGCTAGCAGAGCGGGAGTGGGCAATGAGCAGTTCTTC | TRBD2 | TRBJ2-1 | - | TRBV20-1
CASSQEGQGLYNEQFF | TGTGCCAGCAGCCAAGAAGGCCAGGGTCTCTACAATGAGCAGTTCTTC | - | TRBJ2-1 | - | TRBV4-2
CSASYPGRGIQYF | TGCAGTGCTAGTTATCCGGGTCGGGGCATTCAGTACTTC | - | TRBJ2-4 | - | TRBV20-1
CASGAQSKQYF | TGTGCCAGCGGGGCTCAGAGTAAGCAGTACTTC | - | TRBJ2-7 | - | TRBV6-5